Listed below are T cell receptor beta chains from one sample, sequenced in a study of T-cell memory formation after mild COVID-19. Via MiXCR, TCRdb re-called the 5' RACE reads, giving one row per CDR3 protein. The sample carries fewer than 250,000 distinct CDR3 sequences, around 25% recorded once. The specimen was PBMCs or a T cell subset sorted from them (not recorded which). The receptors stem from an adult woman who had mild COVID-19 (a few samples of this study predate the infection). Cell type and time point are not known. Each CDR3 is given with its conserved first and last residue. Size is omitted from some rows. Given values are once, few, many or a class for expanded clones.

len,j_gene,v_gene,abundance,CDR3aa
13,TRBJ2-7,TRBV15,NA,CATSRGSTGIGYF
13,TRBJ2-7,TRBV12-3/TRBV12-4,NA,CASRDSNFYEQYF
13,TRBJ1-1,TRBV7-6,NA,CASSLGRHTEAFF
12,TRBJ2-7,TRBV20-1,NA,CSASGVSYEQYF
16,TRBJ2-7,TRBV6-2/TRBV6-3,NA,CASSFPGGPGSYEQYF
18,TRBJ2-1,TRBV5-6,few,CASSLLVAGSSSYNEQFF
17,TRBJ2-3,TRBV7-2,few,CASSPLVGQTNLDTQYF
17,TRBJ2-1,TRBV7-2,many,CASSLVPLAGGPNEQFF
15,TRBJ2-7,TRBV12-3/TRBV12-4,NA,CASSSGGTGTYEQYF
14,TRBJ2-3,TRBV29-1,few,CSGKLAGATDTQYF
14,TRBJ2-7,TRBV2,many,CASSEQGESYEQYF
14,TRBJ2-2,TRBV3-1,few,CASSPRGNTGELFF
14,TRBJ2-7,TRBV5-1,few,CASSGGQGAREQYF
18,TRBJ2-2,TRBV27,few,CASSSTWGAGDYTGELFF
13,TRBJ1-1,TRBV12-3/TRBV12-4,NA,CASSLVGWTEAFF
12,TRBJ2-1,TRBV15,few,CATSRAGWEQFF
16,TRBJ1-1,TRBV19,NA,CASSVPVGGPNTEAFF
15,TRBJ2-7,TRBV3-1,NA,CASREGGTALYEQYF
15,TRBJ1-3,TRBV5-1,NA,CASSLATGPGNTIYF
16,TRBJ2-5,TRBV20-1,few,CSARDLAGPWQETQYF
11,TRBJ1-2,TRBV20-1,NA,CSVPQVYGYTF
21,TRBJ2-7,TRBV7-2,NA,CASSPHPPLPRLAGMNYEQYF
13,TRBJ2-7,TRBV6-5,few,CASSYPGQEKKHF
15,TRBJ2-3,TRBV29-1,NA,CSVGLLAAGTDTQYF
13,TRBJ2-5,TRBV3-1,NA,CASRRDRVETQYF
15,TRBJ2-1,TRBV14,few,CASSQEGTGRNEQFF
10,TRBJ2-5,TRBV29-1,few,CSVDGGTQYF
14,TRBJ1-6,TRBV18,many,CASSVSGDRSPLHF
16,TRBJ2-7,TRBV15,NA,CATSRDRGLAVYEQYF
15,TRBJ2-2,TRBV20-1,NA,CSAARLAGTTGELFF
13,TRBJ2-7,TRBV30,NA,CAWKSGWTYEQYF
15,TRBJ2-7,TRBV20-1,many,CSARARPASLYEQYF
14,TRBJ2-3,TRBV5-1,NA,CASSLEGERNTQYF
14,TRBJ2-7,TRBV7-2,NA,CASSLVREVYEQYF
18,TRBJ2-6,TRBV12-3/TRBV12-4,NA,CASSLVGPGHSGANVLTF
15,TRBJ1-1,TRBV2,once,CASSEWGAVNTEAFF
16,TRBJ1-3,TRBV4-2,few,CASSQGAGSPGNTIYF
15,TRBJ2-1,TRBV11-1,NA,CASSFLVSSYNEQFF
11,TRBJ1-2,TRBV2,NA,CASRETWGYTF
15,TRBJ2-5,TRBV7-8,few,CASSFQRGGGQTQYF
14,TRBJ1-5,TRBV9,few,CASSVDGSGQPQHF
14,TRBJ2-1,TRBV5-1,NA,CASSLTGGFNEQFF
16,TRBJ2-3,TRBV5-1,many,CASSPGTSGGADTQYF
16,TRBJ1-4,TRBV6-5,NA,CASSYGPGEIAEKLFF
18,TRBJ2-3,TRBV2,NA,CATKGTSGGRYNTDTQYF